The 16 T cell receptor beta chains below all came from one sample that was sequenced in a study of blood T cell repertoires in COVID-19. Assay: immunoSEQ multiplex PCR; the TCRdb copy retains only in-frame clones and omits some. The sample yields around 330,000 clones, around 88% seen once. The sample taken for sequencing was peripheral blood. Receptor source: a woman aged 25 to 39 with COVID-19, enrolled during active disease.

Concerning this clone itself: Other DNA sequences in this specimen translate into the identical CDR3. The V call is TRBV6-2 or TRBV6-3, the J call TRBJ2-2; the D is unclear. The CDR3 length is 15 residues. The V and J ends lost 2 bases and 3 bases respectively, with 10 bases between them. The V gene's germline CDR1 is MNHEY and CDR2 SVGEGT. Here the CDR3 DNA reads TGTGCCAGCAGTTACGGCGGTAGTGACACCGGGGAGCTGTTTTTT. Translated, it gives CASSYGGSDTGELFF.

In the case of this clone: This same CDR3 is encoded by further DNA sequences in the sample. This rearrangement joins TRBV5-6 to TRBJ2-5; D is ambiguous. Trimming removed 1 base from V and 4 bases from J, with 2 bases in between. This CDR3 is built from 11 residues. Germline CDR1 SGHDT, CDR2 YYEEEE. The CDR3 protein is CASSLRETQYF. The CDR3, as DNA: TGTGCCAGCAGCTTGCGAGAGACCCAGTACTTC. The variable domain in full, with the rest retrieved from reference TRBV5-6 and TRBJ2-5, is DAGVTQSPTHLIKTRGQQVTLRCSPKSGHDTVSWYQQALGQGPQFIFQYYEEEERQRGNFPDRFSGHQFPNYSSELNVNALLLGDSALYLCASSLRETQYFGPGTRLLVL.

This clone appeared a few times. The genes are TRBV4-1 and TRBJ2-5; maybe TRBD1 (6 bases). CDR3 size: 13 residues. Germline CDR1 reads MGHRA; CDR2 reads YSYEKL. V gave up 4 bases and J gave up 4 bases, with 10 bases separating them. CDR3 protein: CASSLIGGETQYF. The CDR3, as DNA: TGCGCCAGCAGCCTAATAGGGGGAGAGACCCAGTACTTC.

This chain uses TRBV18 with TRBJ2-3; 10 nucleotides match TRBD1. The CDR3 consists of 16 residues. Germline CDR1 reads KGHSH; CDR2 reads LQKENI. The J segment lost 0 bases and the V segment lost 3 bases, leaving 3 bases of the junction unmatched. The CDR3 bases are TGTGCCAGCTCACCGGACAGGGGGTTGAGCACAGATACGCAGTATTTT. This gives the protein CASSPDRGLSTDTQYF. Together with reference TRBV18 and TRBJ2-3, the CDR3 gives the full variable domain: NAGVMQNPRHLVRRRGQEARLRCSPMKGHSHVYWYRQLPEEGLKFMVYLQKENIIDESGMPKERFSAEFPKEGPSILRIQQVVRGDSAAYFCASSPDRGLSTDTQYFGPGTRLTVL.

The chain links TRBV19 to TRBJ2-1; 7 bases are a match to TRBD2. The germline V gene encodes CDR1 LNHDA and CDR2 SQIVND (reference sequence). Trimming removed 7 bases from V and 3 bases from J; junction bases left unmatched: 6. The CDR3 is 14 amino acids. DNA of the CDR3: TGTGCCAGTACTTCTCCGGGGGGCTACAATGAGCAGTTCTTC. Its translation is CASTSPGGYNEQFF.

J is TRBJ1-1 and V is TRBV5-6, with 10 bases identical to TRBD1. Germline CDR1 and CDR2: SGHDT and YYEEEE. The length of the CDR3 is 15 residues. Trimming cost V 4 bases and J 3 bases; bases outside gene matches: 6. The CDR3 reads CASSKTGGAYTEAFF. CDR3 nucleotides: TGTGCCAGCAGCAAGACAGGGGGCGCTTACACTGAAGCTTTCTTT.

This chain connects TRBV7-9 to TRBJ1-5; D unclear. Per germline, CDR1 SEHNR and CDR2 FQNEAQ (reference sequence). V was cut by 2 bases and J by 7 bases, with 9 bases left in between. CDR3 size: 13 residues. The DNA of the CDR3 is TGTGCCAGCAGCTTACAGGACTCACAGCCCCAGCATTTT. Its translation: CASSLQDSQPQHF.

The chain carries TRBV11-2 and TRBJ2-7, with D maybe TRBD2 (6 bases). The CDR3 sequence is 13 residues long. Germline CDR1 reads SGHAT; CDR2 reads FQNNGV. Trimming removed 2 bases at V and 2 bases at J, with 7 bases between. CDR3 region: CASSLTGAYEQYF. CDR3 bases: TGTGCCAGCAGCTTAACGGGAGCCTACGAGCAGTACTTC.

In nucleotides, the CDR3 is TGTGCCAGCAGCCATCGACTAGCGGGGGGGATTCGGGAGACCCAGTACTTC. This translates into CASSHRLAGGIRETQYF. The chain recombines TRBV3-1 (or the pseudogene TRBV3-2) with TRBJ2-5; TRBD2 matches at 14 bases. CDR1 LGHDT and CDR2 YNNKEL come from the germline V gene (reference sequence). This CDR3 is 17 amino acids long. The V and J ends lost 3 bases and 5 bases, in that order; junction bases with no gene match: 8.

The CDR3: CASSLTQGGTEAFF. The CDR3 region has the DNA TGTGCCAGCAGCTTAACGCAGGGAGGCACTGAAGCTTTCTTT. The J gene is TRBJ1-1, the V gene TRBV7-9, with a possible D match to TRBD1 (5 bases). The germline V gene has CDR1 SEHNR and CDR2 FQNEAQ (reference sequence). The CDR3 is 14 amino acids. V lost 2 bases and J 4 bases, leaving 11 bases between the germline ends.

This sequence joins TRBV3-1 (or the pseudogene TRBV3-2) and TRBJ2-3, with 7 bases that match TRBD2. This CDR3 contains 16 residues. From germline, CDR1 is LGHDT and CDR2 YNNKEL (reference sequence). V lost 0 bases to trimming and J lost 1 base; unmatched junction nucleotides: 4. The CDR3 here is CASSQELAGGTDTQYF. The CDR3 DNA sequence: TGTGCCAGCAGCCAAGAATTGGCGGGGGGCACAGATACGCAGTATTTT.

The chain has TRBV4-2 and TRBJ1-2, with 8 bases identical to TRBD1. This CDR3 spans 14 amino acids. Germline V gives CDR1 LGHNA, CDR2 YNFKEQ. V lost 3 bases and J lost 3; bases outside the gene matches: 3. The DNA for the CDR3 is TGTGCCAGCAGCCAGACAGGGGTGTACTATGGCTACACCTTC. Its translation: CASSQTGVYYGYTF.

V gene TRBV3-1 (or the pseudogene TRBV3-2) combines with J gene TRBJ2-7; D unresolved. The CDR3 consists of 13 residues. CDR1 and CDR2 (germline): LGHDT, YNNKEL (reference sequence). Trimming took off 4 bases at V and 0 bases at J, with 7 bases between the two ends. This chain's CDR3 is CASSLQNSYEQYV. The CDR3 coding sequence is TGTGCCAGCAGCCTTCAGAACTCCTACGAGCAGTACGTC.

This chain links TRBV7-6 with TRBJ2-5; the match to TRBD1 covers 9 bases. CDR1 and CDR2 (germline): SGHVS, FNYEAQ. The CDR3 has 16 amino acids. Trimming took 0 bases from V and 5 from J; bases not matched to a gene: 7. As DNA, the CDR3 is TGTGCCAGCAGCTTAGCCCCGGACAGGGGCAGGGAGACCCAGTACTTC. This sequence encodes CASSLAPDRGRETQYF.

The chain links TRBV6-4 to TRBJ2-1; tentative D call: TRBD2 (7 bases). This CDR3 is 16 amino acids long. Looked up from germline, CDR1 is MRHNA and CDR2 is SNTAGT. Trimming cost V 0 bases and J 7 bases, with 16 bases left between them. Here the CDR3 reads CASSDSSRGATNEQFF. In DNA form, the CDR3 reads TGTGCCAGCAGTGACTCGTCTCGGGGGGCCACAAATGAGCAGTTCTTC.

The chain couples TRBV27 to TRBJ1-1; TRBD1 is a possible D gene (5 bases). The V end lost 4 bases, the J end lost 2 bases, and 8 bases lay between the germline ends. The CDR3 has 13 amino acids. Germline V gene sequence: CDR1 MNHEY, CDR2 SMNVEV (reference sequence). CDR3 amino acids: CASSWGGNTEAFF. The DNA of the CDR3 is TGTGCCAGCAGTTGGGGGGGAAACACTGAAGCTTTCTTT.